Presented here are 11 T cell receptor beta chains from one specimen sequenced in a study of T cell responses to AZD1222 COVID-19 vaccine. Clones were read by immunoSEQ multiplex PCR, and TCRdb kept only the in-frame ones, dropping some. This sample has more than 100,000 clones; 85% to 90% occur once, and the top ten carry roughly 8.9%. The sequencing here drew on peripheral blood, taken on day 0 of AZD1222 vaccination. The receptors were gathered from an adult in good health.

This clone was seen once. The J gene is TRBJ1-2, the V gene TRBV2; the match to TRBD1 covers 10 bases. CDR3 size: 13 residues. With V trimmed by 10 bases and J by 3 bases, 5 bases remained unmatched. From germline, CDR1 is SNHLY and CDR2 FYNNEI. CDR3 sequence (DNA): TGTGCCACCCGTGGACAGGGGGACTATGGCTACACCTTC. Translation: CATRGQGDYGYTF.

The chain joins TRBV3-1 (or the pseudogene TRBV3-2) to TRBJ1-2; 9 bases fit TRBD1. The CDR3 spans 16 residues. Germline trimming cut 4 bases from V and 4 bases from J; bases unmatched to any gene: 10. Germline V gives CDR1 LGHDT, CDR2 YNNKEL (reference sequence). The CDR3 DNA follows: TGTGCCAGCAGCCGGGGACAGGGCACCAGATTCTATGGCTACACCTTC. Protein: CASSRGQGTRFYGYTF.

This rearrangement joins TRBV7-6 to TRBJ2-2; D possibly uses TRBD1 or TRBD2 (5 bases each). The germline V gene has CDR1 SGHVS and CDR2 FNYEAQ. The length of the CDR3 is 14 residues. V lost 6 bases and J 4 bases, leaving 12 bases between the germline ends. The CDR3 region is CASSPLRGTGELFF. For the CDR3, the DNA is TGTGCCAGCAGTCCTCTGAGGGGCACCGGGGAGCTGTTTTTT.

The rearrangement joins TRBV7-9 to TRBJ1-6; D unresolved. The germline gives CDR1 SEHNR, CDR2 FQNEAQ (reference sequence). V was shortened by 3 bases and J by 8 bases, with 5 bases between the two germline ends. The CDR3 covers 12 residues. CDR3 DNA: TGTGCCAGCAGCTTCCCTCATTCACCCCTCCACTTT. As protein: CASSFPHSPLHF.

The chain joins TRBV30 to TRBJ1-4, with TRBD1 matching over 7 bases. V dropped 0 bases and J dropped 7; count of bases not matched to a gene: 11. CDR1 is GTSNPN, CDR2 SVGIG, per germline (reference sequence). The CDR3 is 16 residues long. Here the CDR3 reads CAWSVGTTGSPEKLFF. CDR3 sequence (DNA): TGTGCCTGGAGTGTAGGTACGACAGGGTCGCCTGAAAAACTGTTTTTT.

The rearrangement joins TRBV29-1 to TRBJ2-5; 9 nucleotides align to TRBD2. Germline loops: CDR1 SQVTM, CDR2 ANQGSEA. V lost 3 bases, J lost 4 bases, and 15 bases stayed unmatched. This CDR3 has 17 residues. The CDR3: CSVEWSSGVLWGETQYF. The CDR3 DNA is TGCAGCGTTGAGTGGTCTAGCGGGGTTCTCTGGGGAGAGACCCAGTACTTC.

The V call is TRBV28, the J call TRBJ1-1, with TRBD1 matching 8 bases. The length of the CDR3 is 13 residues. After removal of 7 bases from V and 3 bases from J, the junction contained 4 bases not matched to a gene. The V gene's germline CDR1 is MDHEN and CDR2 SYDVKM. The DNA of the CDR3 is TGTGCCAGCACACAGGGGGTATACACTGAAGCTTTCTTT. Its protein product is CASTQGVYTEAFF. Supplemented by reference TRBV28 and TRBJ1-1, the full variable domain reads DVKVTQSSRYLVKRTGEKVFLECVQDMDHENMFWYRQDPGLGLRLIYFSYDVKMKEKGDIPEGYSVSREKKERFSLILESASTNQTSMYLCASTQGVYTEAFFGQGTRLTVV.

The V and J genes are TRBV30 and TRBJ1-4; 8 bases agree with TRBD1. Germline V CDR1 and CDR2: GTSNPN, SVGIG (reference sequence). V was clipped by 1 base and J by 8 bases; unmatched bases: 9. CDR3 length equals 15 residues. The CDR3 DNA is TGTGCCTGGAGTGATTTGACAGGGGTGGGGGAAAAACTGTTTTTT. It encodes CAWSDLTGVGEKLFF.

For the CDR3, the DNA is TGTGCCAGCTCACCACCCGGACTAGCGGGAGGACCTCAATTCCCAACTAGCACAGATACGCAGTATTTT. Protein sequence: CASSPPGLAGGPQFPTSTDTQYF. The rearrangement joins TRBV18 to TRBJ2-3; 14 bases map to TRBD2. Germline loops: CDR1 KGHSH, CDR2 LQKENI. The V gene end was trimmed by 0 bases and the J gene end by 0 bases; junction bases not matched to a gene: 17. This CDR3 is built from 23 residues.

The J gene is TRBJ2-1, the V gene TRBV28, with a weak D call TRBD1 (6 bases). Germline V lookup: CDR1 MDHEN, CDR2 SYDVKM. Trimming took off 2 bases at V and 3 bases at J, with 8 bases between the two ends. The CDR3 runs to 14 residues. DNA of the CDR3: TGTGCCAGCAGTTTACTGACAGGCTACAATGAGCAGTTCTTC. Its translation: CASSLLTGYNEQFF.

The chain recombines TRBV18 with TRBJ2-1, with a tentative D call TRBD2 (6 bases). Trimming left V 3 bases short and J 7 bases short, with 7 bases between. From germline, CDR1 is KGHSH and CDR2 LQKENI. There are 12 residues in the CDR3. The CDR3 region has the DNA TGTGCCAGCTCACCTGGAGGGAATGAGCAGTTCTTC. The encoded protein is CASSPGGNEQFF.